The rows below give T cell receptor beta chains drawn from one sample of a study of shared clonotypes between healthy human individuals. The protocol was immunoSEQ multiplex PCR, while the TCRdb copy is restricted to in-frame clones and leaves out a portion. In the table there are 2,100,000 or so clones, 90% to 97% of which are singletons. Sequencing was performed on naive CD4+ T cells sorted from blood. Every receptor here comes from a man aged 18 to 29 in good health. The CDR3 runs from the conserved cysteine through the conserved F or W. Each record gives: clone size, D gene, J gene, V gene, CDR3 protein, CDR3 DNA. The D gene is left open where the match is weak. Size tells how often a clone was seen (once, few, many) or the class of an expanded clone, and some rows leave it out.

few - TRBJ2-2 TRBV18 CASSPQYSGELFF TGTGCCAGCTCACCACAATACTCCGGGGAGCTGTTTTTT
- - TRBJ2-7 TRBV15 CATSRDEKLSYEQYF TGTGCCACCAGCAGAGATGAGAAGCTATCCTACGAGCAGTACTTC
- - TRBJ1-5 TRBV10-3 CAISENSNQPQHF TGTGCCATCAGTGAGAACAGCAATCAGCCCCAGCATTTT
once TRBD1 TRBJ2-7 TRBV5-8 CASSSTGTAAYEQYF TGTGCCAGCAGCTCTACCGGGACAGCGGCCTACGAGCAGTACTTC
- TRBD1 TRBJ2-2 TRBV27 CASRRTGNTGELFF TGTGCCAGCAGAAGGACAGGCAACACCGGGGAGCTGTTTTTT
- TRBD2 TRBJ2-2 TRBV5-1 CASSLASGSPGELFF TGCGCCAGCAGCTTGGCTAGCGGGAGTCCCGGGGAGCTGTTTTTT
- - TRBJ1-1 TRBV19 CASSIPEAGRTNTEAFF TGTGCCAGTAGTATACCAGAGGCGGGACGGACAAACACTGAAGCTTTCTTT
- - TRBJ1-2 TRBV5-4 CASSSRQAAGLNYGYTF TGTGCCAGCAGCAGTCGACAGGCCGCGGGTCTGAACTATGGCTACACCTTC
- - TRBJ2-4 TRBV15 CATSPYGAENIQYF TGTGCCACCAGCCCGTATGGGGCCGAAAACATTCAGTACTTC
- - TRBJ1-4 TRBV5-6 CASTEDPSRGEKLFF TGTGCCAGCACCGAGGACCCCAGCAGAGGGGAAAAACTGTTTTTT
- - TRBJ2-7 TRBV19 CASSTGPTSHEQYF TGTGCCAGTAGTACAGGTCCTACCTCCCACGAGCAGTACTTC
- - TRBJ2-1 TRBV6-1 CASSRVGHNEQFF TGTGCCAGCAGCCGGGTGGGTCACAATGAGCAGTTCTTC
- TRBD1 TRBJ1-2 TRBV2 CASSYLQGHYTF TGTGCCAGCAGTTACCTACAGGGGCACTACACCTTC
once TRBD1 TRBJ1-1 TRBV11-2 CASSLGAGGFTEAFF TGTGCCAGCAGCTTAGGCGCAGGGGGCTTTACTGAAGCTTTCTTT
- - TRBJ1-2 TRBV5-4 CASSPGARDDGYTF TGTGCCAGCAGCCCAGGGGCTCGGGACGATGGCTACACCTTC
once - TRBJ2-1 TRBV27 CASSLEGTPNEQFF TGTGCCAGCAGTTTGGAGGGGACTCCGAATGAGCAGTTCTTC
- TRBD2 TRBJ2-3 TRBV30 CAWGRYDSGRALQDTQYF TGTGCCTGGGGCAGATACGATAGCGGGAGGGCCCTTCAAGATACGCAGTATTTT
- - TRBJ2-1 TRBV2 CASRADRPNYNEQFF TGTGCCAGCAGGGCGGACAGACCGAACTACAATGAGCAGTTCTTC